The 8 T cell receptor beta chains given below trace back to one sample, sequenced in a study of TIL therapy for anti-PD-1-resistant metastatic lung cancer. Described time point: pre-treatment sample, taken before nivolumab and TIL therapy. Pleural nodules or supraclavicular lymph nodes made up most of the excised metastases sampled. The immunoSEQ assay was v3. Method: immunoSEQ multiplex PCR; TCRdb's copy keeps in-frame clones and lacks some. The data contain approximately 12,000 clones, about three fifths of them seen just once; the ten biggest clones take up approximately 7%. Source: tumor tissue, taken at baseline. All receptors come from a person aged 25 to 79 with non-small cell lung cancer.

The chain joins TRBV7-2 to TRBJ2-7, with unresolved D. V lost 5 bases, J lost 3 bases, and 5 bases lay in between. In germline, CDR1 is SGHTA, CDR2 FQGNSA. The CDR3 runs to 11 residues. The CDR3 region is CASSRGYEQYF. CDR3 DNA sequence: TGTGCCAGCAGCCGAGGCTACGAGCAGTACTTC.

This clone was found once. The V call is TRBV27, the J call TRBJ2-3; TRBD2 matches 12 bases. CDR3 length: 15 residues. V lost 6 bases and J lost 4; bases outside the gene matches: 5. Germline V CDR1 and CDR2: MNHEY, SMNVEV (reference sequence). DNA for the CDR3: TGTGCCAGCAGACTAGCGGGAGGAAACGCAGATACGCAGTATTTT. Amino acids: CASRLAGGNADTQYF.

The chain employs TRBV15 and TRBJ2-1; possibly TRBD2 for D (5 bases). CDR1 is LNHNV, CDR2 YYDKDF, per germline (reference sequence). Between the trimmed V and J ends, which lost 0 bases and 3 bases, there was a span of 12 bases. This CDR3 is 16 amino acids long. The CDR3 reads CATSRDHTGSYNEQFF. The CDR3 DNA follows: TGTGCCACCAGCAGAGATCATACGGGGAGCTACAATGAGCAGTTCTTC.

CDR3 coding DNA: TGTGCCAGCAGCCCTTCGTATACTGAAGCTTTCTTT. Its protein is CASSPSYTEAFF. The chain carries TRBV21-1 and TRBJ1-1. TRBV21-1 is an annotated pseudogene. The CDR3 contains 12 residues.

This clone was seen a handful of times. This rearrangement joins TRBV11-2 to TRBJ1-2; unclear D gene. This CDR3 spans 15 amino acids. Between the trimmed V and J ends, which lost 0 bases and 0 bases, there was a span of 8 bases. Germline V lookup: CDR1 SGHAT, CDR2 FQNNGV. The CDR3 nucleotides are TGTGCCAGCAGCTTAGAGTCAGCCGCTAACTATGGCTACACCTTC. The encoded protein is CASSLESAANYGYTF.

The CDR3 sequence is CASQDRTGSSYEQYF. In nucleotides, the CDR3 is TGTGCCAGTCAGGATAGGACAGGGAGCTCCTACGAGCAGTACTTC. The chain links TRBV6-5 to TRBJ2-7; 8 bases agree with TRBD1. Germline V gene lookup returns CDR1 MNHEY and CDR2 SVGAGI. This CDR3 is 15 amino acids long. Trimming at V came to 9 bases and at J to 0 bases, leaving 10 bases not matched to a gene.

CDR3 nucleotide sequence: TGTGCCAGCAGTTTGTACAATGAGCAGTTCTTC. This gives the protein CASSLYNEQFF. This chain uses TRBV12-3 or TRBV12-4 with TRBJ2-1; no clear D gene. This CDR3 region has 11 residues. V was trimmed by 3 bases and J by 4 bases, leaving 1 base between them.

The V gene is TRBV27, the J gene TRBJ2-4; D gene ambiguous. V shed 4 bases and J shed 1 base, with 14 bases lying between them. The CDR3 sequence is 16 residues long. The germline gives CDR1 MNHEY, CDR2 SMNVEV (reference sequence). As DNA, the CDR3 is TGTGCCAGCAGTTCGAGTCCCGCTCGGGCCAAAAACATTCAGTACTTC. This gives the protein CASSSSPARAKNIQYF.